Listed below are T cell receptor beta chains from one sample, sequenced in a study of Graves' ophthalmopathy and Graves' hyperthyroidism. TCRdb used MiXCR to reprocess the multiplex PCR reads, holding one entry per CDR3 protein. Among hundreds of thousands of distinct CDR3 sequences, about 20% were seen once, and the ten largest hold approximately 6.5%. What was sequenced was peripheral blood. These TCRs come from a woman under 30 with stable Graves' hyperthyroidism. Some clones in this sample may be carry-over from other donors' samples. Each CDR3 is given with its conserved first and last residue. A D gene is named only where the DNA matches it firmly. Clone size is stated in some rows and not others, as once, few, many or a class when expanded.

DNA	CDR3	size	D	V	J
TGTGCCAGTAGTATCGTCAGGGGCCCGAATCAGCCCCAGCATTTT	CASSIVRGPNQPQHF	few	.	TRBV19	TRBJ1-5
TGCAGCGTTCTAATCGTGGACCGAACCTACGAGCAGTACTTC	CSVLIVDRTYEQYF	.	.	TRBV29-1	TRBJ2-7
TGTGCCAGCAGCTCGGGGGGACTAGAGTCAAACATTCAGTACTTC	CASSSGGLESNIQYF	.	TRBD2	TRBV7-2	TRBJ2-4
TGTGCCTGGAGTCTTGGACAGGGGGCTCCCTATAATTCACCCCTCCACTTT	CAWSLGQGAPYNSPLHF	.	TRBD1	TRBV30	TRBJ1-6
TGTGCCAGCAGCCCAGGGGGGGGAGGTAACACTGAAGCTTTCTTT	CASSPGGGGNTEAFF	many	TRBD1	TRBV2	TRBJ1-1
TGTGCCAGCAGCCCCGGACTAGCGGGAGTGGGGGAGCAGTACTTC	CASSPGLAGVGEQYF	.	TRBD2	TRBV11-2	TRBJ2-7
TGTGCCAGCAGGGAACTAGCGGGAGCTTCCTACGAGCAGTACTTC	CASRELAGASYEQYF	.	TRBD2	TRBV6-1	TRBJ2-7
TGTGCCAGCAGTTACCACCAGGGGGCCTATGGCTACACCTTC	CASSYHQGAYGYTF	many	TRBD1	TRBV6-5	TRBJ1-2
TGTGCCTCCCGCGCGGACAGGGGATCCTACGAGCAGTACTTC	CASRADRGSYEQYF	few	TRBD1	TRBV12-3/TRBV12-4	TRBJ2-7
TGTGCCTGGAGACAGGGCACGCAGCCCCAGCATTTT	CAWRQGTQPQHF	.	.	TRBV30	TRBJ1-5
TGTGCCAGCAGTTTACGCCGCACGCATCAGGGACTTAGGGGCTACACCTTC	CASSLRRTHQGLRGYTF	many	.	TRBV28	TRBJ1-2
TGCAGTGCTAGGGACAGGGTCGGCTATGGCTACACCTTC	CSARDRVGYGYTF	many	TRBD1	TRBV20-1	TRBJ1-2
TGCAGTGCTGCCCCCCCGGCGGGGTCCGAGCAGCACTTC	CSAAPPAGSEQHF	.	.	TRBV20-1	TRBJ2-7
TGTGCCAGCAGTTATAGGCGGGGGGGCAACGAGCAGTACTTC	CASSYRRGGNEQYF	.	TRBD2	TRBV6-5	TRBJ2-7
TGTGCCACCACGCCGGGACAGATCTCCTACGAGCAGTACTTC	CATTPGQISYEQYF	many	TRBD1	TRBV2	TRBJ2-7
TGTGCCAGCAGTTCAGGGTATTCTAACTATGGCTACACCTTC	CASSSGYSNYGYTF	many	.	TRBV12-3/TRBV12-4	TRBJ1-2
TGTGCCAGCAGCTTAGGACGGGATTACGAGCAGTACTTC	CASSLGRDYEQYF	many	.	TRBV7-2	TRBJ2-7
TGTGCCAGCAGCTTATTCGGAGGCGGTGAGCAGTACTTC	CASSLFGGGEQYF	many	.	TRBV7-2	TRBJ2-7
TGTGCCAGCAGTTTGAAGGGACAGAATTCACCCCTCCACTTT	CASSLKGQNSPLHF	.	TRBD1	TRBV12-3/TRBV12-4	TRBJ1-6
TGCGCCAGCAGCTTGGTCGGGGGAGGTGGGGTCGAGCAGTACTTC	CASSLVGGGGVEQYF	many	.	TRBV5-1	TRBJ2-7
TGTGCCACCAGTGAATGGGATAACACTGAAGCTTTCTTT	CATSEWDNTEAFF	many	.	TRBV24-1	TRBJ1-1
TGTGCCAGTAGTTTAAGATTCGGGGCCTACGAGCAGTACTTC	CASSLRFGAYEQYF	many	.	TRBV19	TRBJ2-7
TGTGCCAGTAGTATTAGGGGGGCCAAAAACATTCAGTACTTC	CASSIRGAKNIQYF	many	.	TRBV19	TRBJ2-4
TGCGCCAGCAGTGAGTTGGGCGGGGGGACCTTCGGGGAGCTGTTTTTT	CASSELGGGTFGELFF	many	TRBD2	TRBV10-2	TRBJ2-2
TGCGCCAGCAGCTTGGCCGGAGGAGGTTCCTATGGCTACACCTTC	CASSLAGGGSYGYTF	.	.	TRBV5-1	TRBJ1-2
TGTGCCAGCAGCAAGGACATTTCGGGGACCCAGTACTTC	CASSKDISGTQYF	many	.	TRBV7-2	TRBJ2-5
TGCAGTGCTAGAGCAGAGCGGGAGAAAATCTCCTACGAGCAGTACTTC	CSARAEREKISYEQYF	many	TRBD2	TRBV20-1	TRBJ2-7
TGTGCCAGCAGTTTTTCCCAGGTGTTGGCTTTCTTT	CASSFSQVLAFF	many	.	TRBV12-3/TRBV12-4	TRBJ1-1
TGTGCCAGCAGTTATGGGTCAGGATACTACGAGCAGTACTTC	CASSYGSGYYEQYF	.	.	TRBV27	TRBJ2-7
TGTGCCAGCAGTTACTTGGTGGGGGACACCTACGAGCAGTACTTC	CASSYLVGDTYEQYF	.	.	TRBV6-5	TRBJ2-7
TGCAGCGTTGAAATCCGGGACGGATTCACCTACGAGCAGTACTTC	CSVEIRDGFTYEQYF	few	.	TRBV29-1	TRBJ2-7
TGTGCCACCAGCAGAGATGGGCAGGGGGTTCGTGAAGAGATCCAGTACTTC	CATSRDGQGVREEIQYF	.	TRBD1	TRBV15	TRBJ2-5
TGTGCCAGCAGCTTGGGGGGGGCCTGGACCGGGGAGCTGTTTTTT	CASSLGGAWTGELFF	few	.	TRBV7-3	TRBJ2-2
TGTGCCAGCAGTAGACAGGGTTGGGACCAAGAGACCCAGTACTTC	CASSRQGWDQETQYF	.	TRBD1	TRBV6-1	TRBJ2-5
TGTGCCAGCATCGACACCCCCGGACGGAGAATGAACACTGAAGCTTTCTTT	CASIDTPGRRMNTEAFF	many	.	TRBV6-2/TRBV6-3	TRBJ1-1
TGTGCCACCAGCAGAGGTAGAGGCGGACTATACGAGCAGTACTTC	CATSRGRGGLYEQYF	many	.	TRBV15	TRBJ2-7
TGCGCCAGCAGCTTGGGTAGTCCATCCTACGAGCAGTACTTC	CASSLGSPSYEQYF	.	.	TRBV5-1	TRBJ2-7
TGTGCCTGGAGTCCCCGGGCCCTCCGTTTCGGCTACACCTTC	CAWSPRALRFGYTF	many	.	TRBV30	TRBJ1-2
TGTGCCAGCACCCCCGGTGGCTTCCCGGGAGCGTCCTACGAGCAGTACTTC	CASTPGGFPGASYEQYF	many	.	TRBV2	TRBJ2-7
TGCAGTGCTAGTGATTACACAGGGCCCCAGCATTTT	CSASDYTGPQHF	many	.	TRBV20-1	TRBJ1-5
TGCAGTGCTAGCCAGGGCCACGAGCAGTGCTTC	CSASQGHEQCF	many	.	TRBV20-1	TRBJ2-7
TGCAGTGCATCGAGCGGGACAGCGATGAACACTGAAGCTTTCTTT	CSASSGTAMNTEAFF	many	TRBD1	TRBV20-1	TRBJ1-1
TGTGCCTGGAGGCGGGAGGGCTACACCTTC	CAWRREGYTF	many	.	TRBV30	TRBJ1-2
TGCAGTGTTTCGGGACAGCGCTTTGAGGAAGCTTTCTTT	CSVSGQRFEEAFF	many	TRBD1	TRBV20-1	TRBJ1-1
TGCAGTGCTAGACCCTGGGGGGGGAACGCTTCACCCCTCCACTTT	CSARPWGGNASPLHF	many	.	TRBV20-1	TRBJ1-6
TGTGCCAGCAGTTTGACGACAGGGCCCACTGAAGCTTTCTTT	CASSLTTGPTEAFF	many	TRBD1	TRBV27	TRBJ1-1
TGTGCCAGTATACAGACTACAAACACCGGGGAGCTGTTTTTT	CASIQTTNTGELFF	.	.	TRBV6-2/TRBV6-3	TRBJ2-2
TGTGCCAGCAGTGACAGGACAGGTGCTAATCAGCCCCAGCATTTT	CASSDRTGANQPQHF	few	TRBD1	TRBV6-1	TRBJ1-5
TGTGCCAGCCTCGCGCAGGGGGATCAGCCCCAGCATTTT	CASLAQGDQPQHF	many	TRBD1	TRBV6-5	TRBJ1-5
TGTGCCAGCAGCGACCGGGGCAAATACGAGCAGTACTTC	CASSDRGKYEQYF	many	.	TRBV6-1	TRBJ2-7
TGCAGCGTTGAACCGCAAGAACTAAACTATGGCTACACCTTC	CSVEPQELNYGYTF	many	.	TRBV29-1	TRBJ1-2
TGTGCCACCAGTGATCGTGGACGGATCGGAGAGACCCAGTACTTC	CATSDRGRIGETQYF	.	.	TRBV24-1	TRBJ2-5
TGTGCCAGCAGCTTGTTGACGCCCCAAGAGACCCAGTACTTC	CASSLLTPQETQYF	many	.	TRBV7-2	TRBJ2-5
TGTGCCAGCAGCCAAGATCAGGGATGGACTGAAGCTTTCTTT	CASSQDQGWTEAFF	few	.	TRBV3-1	TRBJ1-1
TGTGCCAGCAGGCTGACAGCTCAAGAGACCCAGTACTTC	CASRLTAQETQYF	few	.	TRBV6-2/TRBV6-3	TRBJ2-5
TGCGCCAGCAGCGACGTGGGGGGCGCGTGGGAGACCCAGTACTTC	CASSDVGGAWETQYF	many	.	TRBV10-2	TRBJ2-5
TGTGCCAGCCACGGGACCAGGGACACCGGGGAGCTGTTTTTT	CASHGTRDTGELFF	.	.	TRBV19	TRBJ2-2